The entry below gives a single T cell receptor beta chain sequence along with its context. Antigen specificity is unknown. At one end the junction does not follow the germline gene, possibly because of a read error. Germline V gene lookup returns CDR1 SGHTA and CDR2 FQGNSA. CDR3 length: 15 residues. Using RNA transcripts, the TCR beta CDR3 regions were amplified. The first-round RT-PCR employed HTBI primers together with the Qiagen OneStep RT-PCR kit. A multiplex PCR was then performed as the second round. MiXCR, applied by TCRdb to the multiplex PCR reads, yields one record per CDR3 protein. The sample gives more than 15,000 distinct CDR3 sequences, around 46% of which show up once; about 25% is in the top ten. Hyperthyroidism counted as stable given no ophthalmopathy within 18 months of follow-up. This sample stems from a study of Graves' ophthalmopathy and Graves' hyperthyroidism. The study, taken as a whole, reports: The model predicted ophthalmopathy progression with 65% to 71% sensitivity and around 74% specificity. A majority of expanded thyroid clonotypes exceeding 0.001 frequency were likewise present in blood.

The sequence came from a woman in her forties with stable Graves' hyperthyroidism. Material for sequencing was peripheral blood. The V call is TRBV7-2, the J call TRBJ1-6; D may be TRBD1 (6 bases). This CDR3 is CARSLLDSHNSPLHF. CDR3 nucleotides: TGTGCCCGCAGCTTACTGGACAGTCATAATTCACCCCTCCACTTT. Combining the CDR3 with reference TRBV7-2 and TRBJ1-6 gives the whole variable domain GAGVSQSPSNKVTEKGKDVELRCDPISGHTALYWYRQSLGQGLEFLIYFQGNSAPDKSGLPSDRFSAERTGGSVSTLTIQRTQQEDSAVYLCARSLLDSHNSPLHFGNGTRLTVT.